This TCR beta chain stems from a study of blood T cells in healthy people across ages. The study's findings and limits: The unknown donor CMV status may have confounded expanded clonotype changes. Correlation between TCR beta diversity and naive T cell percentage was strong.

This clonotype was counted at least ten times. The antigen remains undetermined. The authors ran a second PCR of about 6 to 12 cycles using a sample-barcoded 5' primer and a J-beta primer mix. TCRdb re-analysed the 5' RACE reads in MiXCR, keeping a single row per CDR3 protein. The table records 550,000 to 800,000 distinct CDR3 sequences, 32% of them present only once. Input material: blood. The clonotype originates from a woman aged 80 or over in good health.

CDR3 in DNA: TGTGCCAGCAGCGTGACAGGGGGCAGGGGGGATGAGCAGTTCTTC. It encodes CASSVTGGRGDEQFF. V usage is TRBV9 and J usage is TRBJ2-1, with 10 bases fitting TRBD1. The CDR3 length is 15 residues. V lost 2 bases to trimming and J lost 8 bases; unmatched junction nucleotides: 7. Germline loops: CDR1 SGDLS, CDR2 YYNGEE.